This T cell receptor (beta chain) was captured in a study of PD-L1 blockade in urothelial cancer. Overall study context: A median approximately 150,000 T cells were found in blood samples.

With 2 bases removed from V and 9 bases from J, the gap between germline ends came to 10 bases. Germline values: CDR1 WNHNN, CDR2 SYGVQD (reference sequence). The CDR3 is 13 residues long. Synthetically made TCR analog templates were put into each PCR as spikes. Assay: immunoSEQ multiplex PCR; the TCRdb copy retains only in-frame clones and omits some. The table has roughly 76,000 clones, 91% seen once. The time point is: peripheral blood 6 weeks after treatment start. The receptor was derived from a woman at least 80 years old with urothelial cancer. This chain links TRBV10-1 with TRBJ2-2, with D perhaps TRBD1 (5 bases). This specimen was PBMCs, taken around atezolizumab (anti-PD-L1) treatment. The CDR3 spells CASSEEDMRELFF. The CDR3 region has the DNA TGCGCCAGCAGTGAGGAGGACATGAGGGAGCTGTTTTTT.